The present T cell receptor beta chain was sequenced within a study of blood T cells in healthy people across ages. Study results and limitations: It was held that the diversity estimates obtained from one million T cells were underestimates. Unknown CMV status may confound age-related changes in expanded clones.

A second 7 to 11 cycle PCR used barcoded and J-beta primers. MiXCR was run by TCRdb on the 5' RACE reads, yielding one entry per CDR3 protein. This table has about 1.5 million distinct CDR3 sequences, 40% to 45% appearing once. PBMCs, at least 6 million per sample, were isolated. Each sample yielded at least 5.5 micrograms of PBMC total RNA. On this clonotype: What it binds is not known.

Germline CDR1 reads DFQATT; CDR2 reads SNEGSKA (reference sequence). V lost 3 bases to trimming and J lost 0 bases; unmatched junction nucleotides: 4. This CDR3 region has 15 residues. The TCR originated in a woman between 18 and 29 years old in good health. This chain links TRBV20-1 with TRBJ1-1; 10 positions agree with TRBD1. Specimen: blood. The CDR3, as DNA: TGCAGTGCTAGGGGACAGGGGCATATGAACACTGAAGCTTTCTTT. Encoded protein: CSARGQGHMNTEAFF.